Listed here are 11 T cell receptor beta chains from one sample, sequenced in a study of blood T cells in healthy people across ages. A sample-barcoded 5' primer and a J-beta primer mix were used in a second PCR of roughly 7 to 12 cycles. TCRdb processed the 5' RACE reads anew with MiXCR; each CDR3 protein has one entry. The table records around 1,000,000 distinct CDR3 sequences, about two fifths of them present only once. Material: blood. The receptors originated from a man between 18 and 35 years old in good health.

This clonotype was observed many times. The CDR3 nucleotides read TGCAGTGCTGGACAGGTCTCCTACAATGAGCAGTTCTTC. This sequence encodes CSAGQVSYNEQFF. The V and J genes are TRBV20-1 and TRBJ2-1; 7 positions agree with TRBD1. The V segment lost 5 bases and the J segment 0 bases; nucleotides outside the gene matches: 1. This CDR3 is 13 amino acids long. CDR1 is DFQATT, CDR2 SNEGSKA, per germline (reference sequence).

This chain connects TRBV6-5 to TRBJ1-1; D is unresolved. The CDR3 is 13 amino acids. Germline-derived CDR1 and CDR2 are MNHEY and SVGAGI. V was trimmed by 7 bases and J by 2 bases, leaving 11 bases between them. CDR3 region: CASMREANTEAFF. For the CDR3, the DNA is TGTGCCAGCATGCGGGAGGCAAACACTGAAGCTTTCTTT.

V is TRBV5-6 and J is TRBJ2-1; the D is unclear. Germline V gene sequence: CDR1 SGHDT, CDR2 YYEEEE. The V and J ends lost 4 bases and 3 bases respectively, with 11 bases between them. The CDR3 sequence is 14 residues long. DNA of the CDR3: TGTGCCAGCAGCCATCAGGCCGACTACAATGAGCAGTTCTTC. Translated, it gives CASSHQADYNEQFF.

This clonotype was observed a few times. The V call is TRBV6-1, the J call TRBJ1-5; D is perhaps TRBD1 (5 bases). Germline V gene sequence: CDR1 MNHNS, CDR2 SASEGT. Trimming cost V 2 bases and J 5 bases, with 13 bases left between them. The length of the CDR3 is 15 residues. The CDR3: CASSESIEGYQPQHF. The DNA of the CDR3 is TGTGCCAGCAGTGAATCAATCGAGGGGTATCAGCCCCAGCATTTT.

This chain uses TRBV4-1 with TRBJ1-1, with D perhaps matching TRBD1 (5 bases). The CDR3 totals 12 residues. The V gene lost 5 bases and the J gene lost 11 bases, with 15 bases spanning the gap. Germline CDR1 is MGHRA and CDR2 is YSYEKL. In nucleotides, the CDR3 is TGCGCCAGCAGCGGCCGGGGGAACGACGCTTTCTTT. As protein: CASSGRGNDAFF.

The chain recombines TRBV27 with TRBJ1-1; D remains unclear. The germline V gene has CDR1 MNHEY and CDR2 SMNVEV (reference sequence). With 8 bases removed from V and 0 bases from J, the gap between germline ends came to 13 bases. This CDR3 has 14 amino acids. The CDR3 DNA follows: TGTGCCAGCTTCTGGAGCGACATGAACACTGAAGCTTTCTTT. Translation: CASFWSDMNTEAFF.

This clonotype was seen more than once but under ten times. The genes are TRBV2 and TRBJ2-1; 11 nucleotides agree with TRBD2. CDR1 SNHLY and CDR2 FYNNEI come from the germline V gene. The CDR3 runs 15 residues. The V segment lost 6 bases and the J segment 5 bases; nucleotides outside the gene matches: 6. The CDR3 DNA sequence: TGTGCCAGCAGGGGTAGCGGGGGGGCCCACAATGAGCAGTTCTTC. Protein sequence: CASRGSGGAHNEQFF. Looking up the rest from reference TRBV2 and TRBJ2-1 gives the full variable domain: EPEVTQTPSHQVTQMGQEVILRCVPISNHLYFYWYRQILGQKVEFLVSFYNNEISEKSEIFDDQFSVERPDGSNFTLKIRSTKLEDSAMYFCASRGSGGAHNEQFFGPGTRLTVL.

This clonotype was counted only a few times. This chain joins TRBV5-1 and TRBJ1-1, with D hard to call. CDR1 SGHRS and CDR2 YFSETQ come from the germline V gene. This CDR3 contains 14 residues. V shed 0 bases and J shed 6 bases, with 12 bases lying between them. CDR3 protein: CASSLDVGSPEAFF. In nucleotides, the CDR3 is TGCGCCAGCAGCTTGGACGTGGGCTCTCCTGAAGCTTTCTTT.

This clonotype has more than one count but fewer than ten. The chain has TRBV4-1 and TRBJ1-2; D is unclear. Germline V gene sequence: CDR1 MGHRA, CDR2 YSYEKL. This CDR3 spans 15 amino acids. The germline V and J ends were trimmed by 1 base and 2 bases, with 11 bases remaining between them. CDR3 region: CASSQGDWSNYGYTF. As DNA, the CDR3 is TGCGCCAGCAGCCAAGGGGATTGGTCCAACTATGGCTACACCTTC.

V and J are TRBV20-1 and TRBJ1-2, with D possibly matching TRBD1 (5 bases). V was cut by 6 bases and J by 10 bases, with 18 bases left in between. CDR3 length equals 12 residues. Germline loops: CDR1 DFQATT, CDR2 SNEGSKA (reference sequence). CDR3 sequence (DNA): TGCAGTGCGTCAAACGCCGGGACTTCCTACACCTTC. It codes for CSASNAGTSYTF.

This clonotype appeared once. The chain has TRBV7-9 and TRBJ2-5; D uncertain. TRBJ2-7 matches the DNA end more closely, so the J call is doubtful. Germline-derived CDR1 and CDR2 are SEHNR and FQNEAQ (reference sequence). There are 12 residues in the CDR3. CDR3 nucleotide sequence: TGTGCCAGCAGCCCCCAAGCCGGCGAGCAGTACTTC. This sequence encodes CASSPQAGEQYF.